The present TCR beta chain was sequenced within a study of T cells in Graves' hyperthyroidism and ophthalmopathy. Authors of the study amplified TCR beta CDR3 regions from RNA transcripts. Using the HTBI primer set, a first-round RT-PCR was run on the TCR CDR3. TCRdb called the multiplex PCR reads again in MiXCR, with one record for every CDR3 protein. The sample lists about 500,000 distinct CDR3 sequences; about 15% were seen once. Thyroid ultrasound, orbital computed tomography, clinical symptoms, and serum thyroxine and TRAb underpinned diagnoses. Notes on this clonotype: A read error is possible here, since a much larger clone lies one base away.

The CDR3 sequence is 12 residues long. The germline CDR1 and CDR2 sequences are DFQATT and SNEGSKA (reference sequence). This sequence originates from a woman in her thirties with Graves' ophthalmopathy. The chain uses TRBV20-1 and TRBJ1-2; tentatively, D is TRBD1 (5 bases). The source material was blood. The CDR3 is CIASPQGYGYTF. Written as DNA, the CDR3 is TGCATTGCTAGTCCCCAGGGTTATGGCTACACCTTC.